The TCR beta chain described here comes from a study of blood T cell repertoires in COVID-19. From germline, CDR1 is MNHNS and CDR2 SASEGT. CDR3 length equals 13 residues. As regards this clone: The junction and the germline gene differ at one end; a read error may be behind it.

Original data processing: Amplification from reference gene primers served as the basis for estimated nucleated cell counts. The method was immunoSEQ multiplex PCR; TCRdb's version includes in-frame clones alone and lacks a portion of them. The D gene and trimming were derived from the DNA, and the V and J assignments and clone size from that table. The table records tens of thousands of clones, over 60% of them present only once. The receptor comes from a man in his fifties or sixties with COVID-19, enrolled during active disease. Sample: peripheral blood. V and J are TRBV6-1 and TRBJ1-2; D is unclear. The CDR3 protein is CASSESWAAPSFF. CDR3 DNA sequence: TGTGCCAGCAGTGAAAGTTGGGCAGCACCATCCTTCTTC.